This T cell receptor (beta chain) was found in a study of OX40 agonist ivuxolimab in advanced cancers. Background on the study: Cancers in dose escalation were hepatocellular, melanoma, renal cell and head and neck.

Some clones are missing from TCRdb's copy, which holds only in-frame ones; the method was immunoSEQ multiplex PCR. The data hold under 65,000 clones, with about 88% observed a single time. Study-level points and caveats: Not determined was the antigen specificity of the expanded peripheral T cells.

CDR3 length equals 17 residues. In germline, CDR1 is LGHNA, CDR2 YSLEER. J gave up 7 bases and V 1 base, and 11 bases lay outside the gene matches. To note about this clone: As yet, its antigen is unknown.

Autoimmune disease history or systemic immunosuppression meant exclusion. V and J are TRBV4-3 and TRBJ2-7; 12 nucleotides match TRBD1. The receptor comes from an adult with an advanced solid tumor such as melanoma, head and neck, liver or kidney cancer. The material sequenced was CD4+ or CD8+ T cells sorted from blood, taken in a trial of the OX40 agonist ivuxolimab. CDR3 DNA: TGCGCCAGCAGCCAAGCTCTTGCGGGACAGGGGGCGCTTGAGCAGTACTTC. Translating it yields CASSQALAGQGALEQYF.